The clone carrying this T cell receptor beta chain has only one observation. CDR1 and CDR2 (germline): MNHNS, SASEGT. Germline trimming cut 4 bases from V and 2 bases from J; bases unmatched to any gene: 5. The CDR3 covers 15 residues. The data derive from a study of graft-versus-host responses after intestinal transplantation. The data were produced by immunoSEQ multiplex PCR, yet TCRdb's version contains in-frame clones alone and is incomplete. The sample holds 12,000 to 15,000 clones, around 94% seen once. Specimen: PBMCs, collected 9 days after transplant. The V and J genes are TRBV6-1 and TRBJ2-1; 7 positions agree with TRBD2. The origin of this receptor is a human patient who received an intestinal transplant, so some T cells may come from the graft donor. CDR3 DNA: TGTGCCAGCAGTGTGACTAGCCAACCCTACAATGAGCAGTTCTTC. This encodes CASSVTSQPYNEQFF.